These 20 T cell receptor beta chains came from one sample sequenced in a study of OX40 agonist ivuxolimab in advanced cancers. Library creation used the immunoSEQ multiplex PCR assay. TCRdb re-hosts the immuneACCESS table, in-frame sequences only. Its copies lack some clones; in the studies checked, an unresolved V gene accounts for under half of them, and the cause for the rest is not known. This sample is represented by tens of thousands of clones; nearly 90% of them were singletons. The ten biggest clones cover about 0.31% of the sample. Sample: CD4+ or CD8+ T cells sorted from blood, taken in a trial of the OX40 agonist ivuxolimab. The receptors were gathered from an adult with an advanced solid tumor such as melanoma, head and neck, liver or kidney cancer.

This rearrangement joins TRBV19 to TRBJ1-4; unclear D gene. Trimming left V 3 bases short and J 6 bases short, with 14 bases between. In germline, CDR1 is LNHDA, CDR2 SQIVND (reference sequence). This CDR3 has 15 residues. The CDR3: CASSIRGRGDEKLFF. CDR3 sequence (DNA): TGTGCCAGTAGTATCAGAGGGCGGGGTGATGAAAAACTGTTTTTT. Based on the CDR3 plus reference TRBV19 and TRBJ1-4, the full variable domain is DGGITQSPKYLFRKEGQNVTLSCEQNLNHDAMYWYRQDPGQGLRLIYYSQIVNDFQKGDIAEGYSVSREKKESFPLTVTSAQKNPTAFYLCASSIRGRGDEKLFFGSGTQLSVL.

The chain uses TRBV4-1 and TRBJ1-4, with D maybe TRBD1 (5 bases). Germline V gene data show CDR1 as MGHRA and CDR2 as YSYEKL. Trimming removed 4 bases from V and 8 bases from J, with 17 bases in between. CDR3 length: 15 amino acids. Written as DNA, the CDR3 is TGCGCCAGCAGCCGCGCAATTAGAAGGGACGAAAAACTGTTTTTT. Amino acid sequence: CASSRAIRRDEKLFF.

The rearrangement joins TRBV6-1 to TRBJ1-5, with TRBD1 as a possible D gene (5 bases). V was shortened by 6 bases and J by 4 bases, with 16 bases between the two germline ends. CDR1 is MNHNS and CDR2 is SASEGT in the germline V gene. This CDR3 spans 15 amino acids. This CDR3 reads CASRGDGLTNQPQHF. The CDR3 DNA follows: TGTGCCAGCAGGGGGGACGGACTTACGAATCAGCCCCAGCATTTT.

The chain joins TRBV4-3 to TRBJ1-2, with D unclear. The germline V and J ends were trimmed by 0 bases and 8 bases, with 13 bases remaining between them. The CDR3 sequence is 14 residues long. The germline CDR1 and CDR2 sequences are LGHNA and YSLEER. For the CDR3, the DNA is TGCGCCAGCAGCCAAGAGAGGAGGGCACGGGGCTACACCTTC. Amino acid sequence: CASSQERRARGYTF.

The J gene is TRBJ1-5, the V gene TRBV9; D call uncertain. CDR1 and CDR2 (germline): SGDLS, YYNGEE. Trimming pared 4 bases from V and 4 bases from J, leaving 12 bases between. This CDR3 is 14 amino acids long. The CDR3: CASSPSGSNQPQHF. CDR3 coding DNA: TGTGCCAGCAGCCCTTCGGGGTCTAATCAGCCCCAGCATTTT.

The chain links TRBV7-9 to TRBJ1-2, with 10 bases matching TRBD1. The V and J ends lost 5 bases and 0 bases, in that order; junction bases with no gene match: 9. The CDR3 is made up of 17 amino acids. Germline values: CDR1 SEHNR, CDR2 FQNEAQ (reference sequence). CDR3 bases: TGTGCCAGCAGCCAATATCTGGGACAGGGGCCTAACTATGGCTACACCTTC. Translation gives CASSQYLGQGPNYGYTF.

This chain links TRBV18 with TRBJ1-1; D is unclear. Per germline, CDR1 KGHSH and CDR2 LQKENI. CDR3 length equals 13 residues. Trimming cost V 0 bases and J 10 bases, with 12 bases left between them. CDR3 amino acids: CASSPPVRTGAFF. DNA of the CDR3: TGTGCCAGCTCACCACCGGTCCGAACGGGAGCTTTCTTT.

As to this clone: One end of the junction does not line up with germline, which may come from a read error. The chain carries TRBV5-1 and TRBJ1-6, with TRBD1 identical over 7 bases. Germline loops: CDR1 SGHRS, CDR2 YFSETQ. This CDR3 comprises 14 residues. The CDR3, as DNA: TGTGCCAGCACCTCAGGGGGGGTGACTTCACCCCTCCACTTT. Translating it yields CASTSGGVTSPLHF.

The gene calls are TRBV7-2 and TRBJ2-7, with D hard to call. Germline loops: CDR1 SGHTA, CDR2 FQGNSA. CDR3 size: 14 residues. V gave up 1 base and J gave up 0 bases, with 7 bases separating them. CDR3 sequence: CASSLETVSYEQYF. The CDR3, as DNA: TGTGCCAGCAGCTTAGAAACGGTCTCCTACGAGCAGTACTTC. Full variable domain (remainder filled in from reference TRBV7-2 and TRBJ2-7): GAGVSQSPSNKVTEKGKDVELRCDPISGHTALYWYRQSLGQGLEFLIYFQGNSAPDKSGLPSDRFSAERTGGSVSTLTIQRTQQEDSAVYLCASSLETVSYEQYFGPGTRLTVT.

This clone showed up just a few times. V usage is TRBV5-6 and J usage is TRBJ2-2; D is uncertain. The length of the CDR3 is 12 residues. The V gene lost 5 bases and the J gene lost 8 bases, with 10 bases spanning the gap. Germline assignment: CDR1 SGHDT and CDR2 YYEEEE. DNA of the CDR3: TGTGCCAGCAGAACCCCAGCGGGGGAGCTGTTTTTT. It translates to CASRTPAGELFF.

The chain uses TRBV28 and TRBJ1-2; D gene ambiguous. V was trimmed by 4 bases and J by 7 bases, leaving 13 bases between them. The CDR3 consists of 13 residues. The germline V gene has CDR1 MDHEN and CDR2 SYDVKM. CDR3 DNA: TGTGCCAGCAGTTCCTTTGGGGTGGGTGGCTACACCTTC. Amino acid sequence: CASSSFGVGGYTF.

J is TRBJ2-5 and V is TRBV4-1; TRBD1 aligns across 9 bases. The CDR3 is 16 residues long. Germline values: CDR1 MGHRA, CDR2 YSYEKL. J was trimmed by 6 bases and V by 3 bases; bases with no gene match: 11. The CDR3 here is CASSHLDRGSGQTQYF. CDR3 bases: TGCGCCAGCAGCCATCTAGACAGGGGGTCTGGGCAGACCCAGTACTTC.

A single count supports this clone. The chain links TRBV20-1 to TRBJ2-5; 8 bases match TRBD2. Germline CDR1 DFQATT, CDR2 SNEGSKA (reference sequence). The CDR3 length is 11 residues. CDR3: CNAGGVETQYF. DNA of the CDR3: TGCAACGCCGGGGGGGTTGAGACCCAGTACTTC.

As concerns this clone: This sample also contains other DNA sequences that code for the same CDR3. The chain couples TRBV7-2 to TRBJ2-1; D gene ambiguous. This CDR3 region has 12 residues. Germline V lookup: CDR1 SGHTA, CDR2 FQGNSA. The V end was cut by 0 bases, the J end by 3 bases, with 0 bases between. CDR3 nucleotide sequence: TGTGCCAGCAGCTTAGCCTACAATGAGCAGTTCTTC. Translated: CASSLAYNEQFF.

The CDR3 loop is CASSLLIHYTEAFF. The CDR3, as DNA: TGTGCCAGTAGCCTTCTCATCCACTACACTGAAGCTTTCTTT. This chain uses TRBV19 with TRBJ1-1; D is undetermined. Trimming removed 6 bases from V and 3 bases from J, with 14 bases in between. Germline CDR1 is LNHDA and CDR2 is SQIVND (reference sequence). CDR3 size: 14 residues.

V and J are TRBV15 and TRBJ1-1, with TRBD1 matching 7 bases. Germline-derived CDR1 and CDR2 are LNHNV and YYDKDF (reference sequence). V gave up 4 bases and J gave up 0 bases; unmatched junction bases: 5. The CDR3 is made up of 15 amino acids. In DNA, the CDR3 is TGTGCCACCAGCACGACGGGACAGTTGAACACTGAAGCTTTCTTT. This sequence encodes CATSTTGQLNTEAFF. The whole variable domain, remainder taken from reference TRBV15 and TRBJ1-1, is DAMVIQNPRYQVTQFGKPVTLSCSQTLNHNVMYWYQQKSSQAPKLLFHYYDKDFNNEADTPDNFQSRRPNTSFCFLDIRSPGLGDTAMYLCATSTTGQLNTEAFFGQGTRLTVV.

This clone appeared once. The genes are TRBV7-3 and TRBJ2-2; unclear D gene. Between the trimmed V and J ends, which lost 2 bases and 4 bases, there was a span of 14 bases. Germline lookup yields CDR1 SGHTA and CDR2 FQGTGA. The CDR3 has 16 amino acids. CDR3 DNA: TGTGCCAGCAGCTTACGGGTTACGACCTTCACCGGGGAGCTGTTTTTT. This sequence encodes CASSLRVTTFTGELFF.

The genes are TRBV18 and TRBJ2-7; 7 bases align to TRBD2. The CDR3 loop spans 15 amino acids. Germline values: CDR1 KGHSH, CDR2 LQKENI. V lost 3 bases, J lost 7 bases, and 12 bases stayed unmatched. The CDR3 loop reads CASSPGLGREREQYF. CDR3 coding DNA: TGTGCCAGCTCACCGGGGTTGGGGAGGGAACGAGAGCAGTACTTC. Supplemented by reference TRBV18 and TRBJ2-7, the full variable domain reads NAGVMQNPRHLVRRRGQEARLRCSPMKGHSHVYWYRQLPEEGLKFMVYLQKENIIDESGMPKERFSAEFPKEGPSILRIQQVVRGDSAAYFCASSPGLGREREQYFGPGTRLTVT.

The gene calls are TRBV7-2 and TRBJ1-4; D not resolved. The V end was cut by 1 base, the J end by 10 bases, with 4 bases between. Germline CDR1 SGHTA, CDR2 FQGNSA. CDR3 length: 11 residues. The CDR3 nucleotides are TGTGCCAGCAGCTTAGACCGAAAACTGTTTTTT. Protein: CASSLDRKLFF.

This chain uses TRBV19 with TRBJ2-1, with unresolved D. The V end lost 4 bases, the J end lost 4 bases, and 8 bases lay between the germline ends. Germline V gives CDR1 LNHDA, CDR2 SQIVND (reference sequence). The CDR3 consists of 13 residues. The CDR3 spells CASSSLAYNEQFF. In DNA, the CDR3 is TGTGCCAGTAGTAGTTTGGCATACAATGAGCAGTTCTTC.